The 24 T cell receptor beta chains given below trace back to one sample, sequenced in a study of T cell repertoires in cytomegalovirus infection. No antigen has been identified for these receptors. TCRdb re-called the reads through MiXCR, storing one row per CDR3 protein. The sample consists of some 590,000 distinct CDR3 sequences, about 40% of them appearing once. The input for sequencing was cultured PBMCs, taken from culture after CMV antigen stimulation. These receptors originate from a human donor in good health (CMV status not recorded). Some clones in this sample may be carry-over from other donors' samples.

V gene TRBV4-1 combines with J gene TRBJ1-3, with D perhaps TRBD1 (5 bases). CDR3 length equals 17 residues. Deletions cut 4 bases from V and 0 bases from J, with 16 bases between. Germline-derived CDR1 and CDR2 are MGHRA and YSYEKL. The CDR3 DNA reads TGCGCCAGCAGCCCAGCGGGGGTAAGGATCTCTGGAAACACCATATATTTT. It encodes CASSPAGVRISGNTIYF.

This clonotype was seen just once. V and J are TRBV28 and TRBJ2-3; the match to TRBD2 covers 8 bases. The trim removed 3 bases at V and 1 base at J, leaving 3 bases unmatched. Germline lookup yields CDR1 MDHEN and CDR2 SYDVKM. The CDR3 consists of 15 residues. The CDR3 nucleotides are TGTGCCAGCAGTTTTCTGCGGGGGGGCACAGATACGCAGTATTTT. Protein product: CASSFLRGGTDTQYF.

This clonotype was seen more than once but under ten times. The chain uses TRBV11-2 and TRBJ1-2; D is ambiguous. Trimming removed 1 base at V and 6 bases at J, with 9 bases between. Germline CDR1 is SGHAT and CDR2 is FQNNGV. The CDR3 is made up of 13 amino acids. The CDR3 here is CASSLVRSDGYTF. As DNA, the CDR3 is TGTGCCAGCAGCTTAGTCAGGAGCGATGGCTACACCTTC.

This CDR3 is CASSSATYRGVADTQYF. CDR3 DNA sequence: TGTGCCAGCAGCTCCGCGACGTACAGGGGCGTAGCAGATACGCAGTATTTT. The chain recombines TRBV5-4 with TRBJ2-3; 7 positions match TRBD1. The germline V gene encodes CDR1 SGHNT and CDR2 YYREEE (reference sequence). The CDR3 runs to 17 residues. Trimming took 3 bases from V and 4 from J; bases not matched to a gene: 14.

V gene TRBV15 combines with J gene TRBJ2-3, with 8 nucleotides matching TRBD1. The germline V gene has CDR1 LNHNV and CDR2 YYDKDF (reference sequence). This CDR3 contains 17 residues. The J segment lost 1 base and the V segment lost 0 bases, leaving 6 bases of the junction unmatched. The CDR3 sequence: CATSRDPPGQGTDTQYF. The CDR3, as DNA: TGTGCCACCAGCAGAGATCCCCCGGGACAGGGCACAGATACGCAGTATTTT.

This clonotype came up a few times. Compared with germline, one end of the junction differs, possibly owing to a read error. The J gene is TRBJ1-1, the V gene TRBV14; possibly TRBD1 for D (6 bases). This CDR3 has 13 amino acids. Per the germline V gene, CDR1 is SGHDN and CDR2 is FVKESK. The CDR3 sequence is CASSRGTNTEAFF. CDR3 coding DNA: TGCGCCAGCAGCCGGGGGACAAACACTGAAGCTTTCTTT.

V is TRBV7-6 and J is TRBJ2-5; possible D gene TRBD1, 5 bases. CDR3 length: 14 residues. The germline V gene has CDR1 SGHVS and CDR2 FNYEAQ. V lost 5 bases, J lost 5 bases, and 15 bases lay in between. The CDR3 protein is CASSAKGLGETQYF. CDR3 nucleotide sequence: TGTGCCAGCAGCGCGAAGGGGCTGGGGGAGACCCAGTACTTC.

This clonotype showed up just once. This rearrangement joins TRBV5-6 to TRBJ1-1; D gene ambiguous. V lost 0 bases, J lost 5 bases, and 14 bases lay in between. The CDR3 is 15 residues long. Germline CDR1 SGHDT, CDR2 YYEEEE. In DNA form, the CDR3 reads TGTGCCAGCAGCTTGGGAGGGAGGAGGTGGACTGAAGCTTTCTTT. Amino acids: CASSLGGRRWTEAFF.

This chain uses TRBV6-1 with TRBJ1-4; D may be TRBD1 (6 bases). The germline V and J ends were trimmed by 4 bases and 8 bases, with 14 bases remaining between them. Germline loops: CDR1 MNHNS, CDR2 SASEGT. The CDR3 loop spans 14 amino acids. The CDR3 here is CASSGRGREEKLFF. In nucleotides, the CDR3 is TGTGCCAGCAGTGGACGGGGGCGAGAGGAAAAACTGTTTTTT.

This chain uses TRBV2 with TRBJ2-6; D might be TRBD2 (5 bases). Germline CDR1 reads SNHLY; CDR2 reads FYNNEI. Trimming cost V 3 bases and J 6 bases, with 6 bases left between them. This CDR3 is built from 13 residues. Here the CDR3 DNA reads TGTGCCAGCAGTGAGGGAGAGGCCAACGTCCTGACTTTC. Its translation is CASSEGEANVLTF.

V and J are TRBV12-3 or TRBV12-4 and TRBJ2-6; a weak D match, TRBD1 (5 bases). Trimming shortened V by 7 bases and J by 0 bases, and 10 bases separated the two germline ends. The CDR3 runs to 15 residues. CDR3 DNA sequence: TGTGCCAGCATACAGGCATCCTCTGGGGCCAACGTCCTGACTTTC. Its translation: CASIQASSGANVLTF.

This rearrangement joins TRBV19 to TRBJ2-4; D call uncertain. Trimming took 7 bases from V and 1 from J, leaving 17 bases between them. The CDR3 contains 16 residues. From germline, CDR1 is LNHDA and CDR2 SQIVND (reference sequence). As DNA, the CDR3 is TGTGCCAGTACCCAAGGACGGCCTGGGGCCAAAAACATTCAGTACTTC. Translated, it gives CASTQGRPGAKNIQYF.

The table lists this clonotype with many counts. This chain connects TRBV12-3 or TRBV12-4 to TRBJ2-2; no clear D gene. The CDR3 is 11 residues long. Trimming left V 8 bases short and J 7 bases short, with 8 bases between. CDR3 protein: CASRDRGELFF. DNA of the CDR3: TGTGCCAGCCGTGATCGCGGGGAGCTGTTTTTT.

The chain is built from TRBV15 and TRBJ2-1; the match to TRBD1 covers 7 bases. There are 15 residues in the CDR3. The V and J ends lost 2 bases and 2 bases, in that order; junction bases with no gene match: 3. Germline V gene lookup returns CDR1 LNHNV and CDR2 YYDKDF (reference sequence). CDR3 nucleotides: TGTGCCACCAGCAGATCGACAGGGACCTACAATGAGCAGTTCTTC. It translates to CATSRSTGTYNEQFF.

As DNA, the CDR3 is TGTGCCAGCAGCTTGGAGGCGTGGGAGACCCAGTACTTC. This sequence encodes CASSLEAWETQYF. This chain links TRBV5-4 with TRBJ2-5; D is undetermined. With 0 bases removed from V and 5 bases from J, the gap between germline ends came to 8 bases. CDR1 SGHNT and CDR2 YYREEE come from the germline V gene (reference sequence). The CDR3 has 13 residues. Full variable domain (rest looked up from reference TRBV5-4 and TRBJ2-5): ETGVTQSPTHLIKTRGQQVTLRCSSQSGHNTVSWYQQALGQGPQFIFQYYREEENGRGNFPPRFSGLQFPNYSSELNVNALELDDSALYLCASSLEAWETQYFGPGTRLLVL.

The chain combines TRBV19 with TRBJ2-1; perhaps TRBD2 as D (6 bases). V was pared by 3 bases and J by 7 bases, with 13 bases between. The CDR3 has 14 residues. Germline V gives CDR1 LNHDA, CDR2 SQIVND (reference sequence). CDR3: CASSIRRGSNEQFF. CDR3 DNA: TGTGCCAGTAGTATCCGTCGGGGGAGTAATGAGCAGTTCTTC.

This clonotype was seen only a few times. This chain uses TRBV20-1 with TRBJ2-7, with 7 bases matching TRBD1. Germline CDR1 DFQATT, CDR2 SNEGSKA (reference sequence). V trimming: 5 bases; J trimming: 0 bases; junction bases outside the gene matches: 4. CDR3 size: 13 residues. CDR3 DNA sequence: TGCAGTGCTCTACAGGGGACCTCCTACGAGCAGTACTTC. Translated, it gives CSALQGTSYEQYF.

This sequence joins TRBV11-1 and TRBJ2-1, with no clear D. The V end lost 1 base, the J end lost 9 bases, and 10 bases lay between the germline ends. In germline, CDR1 is SGHAT, CDR2 FQDESV (reference sequence). The CDR3 has 13 amino acids. The CDR3 bases are TGTGCCAGCAGCTTAGGACCCAACGGTGAGCAGTTCTTC. This encodes CASSLGPNGEQFF.

V and J are TRBV6-2 or TRBV6-3 and TRBJ2-1; 8 nucleotides align to TRBD2. With V trimmed by 6 bases and J by 2 bases, 12 bases remained unmatched. Germline V lookup: CDR1 MNHEY, CDR2 SVGEGT. This CDR3 is built from 17 residues. CDR3 protein: CASSRKGLAGPYNEQFF. The CDR3 region has the DNA TGTGCCAGCAGCCGAAAGGGGCTAGCGGGCCCCTACAATGAGCAGTTCTTC.

This clonotype was seen many times. The chain couples TRBV7-2 to TRBJ2-3; D is unclear. There are 14 residues in the CDR3. Germline lookup yields CDR1 SGHTA and CDR2 FQGNSA. Trimming shortened V by 5 bases and J by 5 bases, and 14 bases separated the two germline ends. The CDR3 loop reads CASSPGPPVDTQYF. CDR3 nucleotides: TGTGCCAGCAGCCCGGGCCCGCCTGTAGATACGCAGTATTTT.

V usage is TRBV7-2 and J usage is TRBJ1-3; a weak D match, TRBD1 (6 bases). Per germline, CDR1 SGHTA and CDR2 FQGNSA. Trimming pared 3 bases from V and 1 base from J, leaving 10 bases between. The CDR3 covers 15 residues. This CDR3 reads CASSFARGSGNTIYF. The CDR3 coding sequence is TGTGCCAGCAGCTTCGCCAGGGGATCTGGAAACACCATATATTTT.

The sample holds a few counts of this clonotype. This chain uses TRBV27 with TRBJ2-7, with D perhaps matching TRBD1 (6 bases). Trimming left V 5 bases short and J 3 bases short, with 14 bases between. The CDR3 covers 14 residues. The V gene's germline CDR1 is MNHEY and CDR2 SMNVEV (reference sequence). CDR3 loop: CASSGRGFGYEQYF. The CDR3 region has the DNA TGTGCCAGCAGTGGCAGGGGATTTGGCTACGAGCAGTACTTC.

The chain recombines TRBV5-1 with TRBJ2-1; 9 bases are a match to TRBD2. CDR1 SGHRS and CDR2 YFSETQ come from the germline V gene. The CDR3 loop spans 16 amino acids. V dropped 1 base and J dropped 7; count of bases not matched to a gene: 9. The CDR3 DNA reads TGCGCCAGCAGCTTGTTTAGCGGGGGCCGGGGGAATGAGCAGTTCTTC. Translation: CASSLFSGGRGNEQFF.

The chain has TRBV7-2 and TRBJ2-2; possibly TRBD2 for D (5 bases). In germline, CDR1 is SGHTA, CDR2 FQGNSA. The CDR3 runs to 15 residues. Trimming removed 5 bases at V and 4 bases at J, with 14 bases between. CDR3 sequence (DNA): TGTGCCAGCAGCCCTTGGACTTCGGGCACCGGGGAGCTGTTTTTT. This translates into CASSPWTSGTGELFF.